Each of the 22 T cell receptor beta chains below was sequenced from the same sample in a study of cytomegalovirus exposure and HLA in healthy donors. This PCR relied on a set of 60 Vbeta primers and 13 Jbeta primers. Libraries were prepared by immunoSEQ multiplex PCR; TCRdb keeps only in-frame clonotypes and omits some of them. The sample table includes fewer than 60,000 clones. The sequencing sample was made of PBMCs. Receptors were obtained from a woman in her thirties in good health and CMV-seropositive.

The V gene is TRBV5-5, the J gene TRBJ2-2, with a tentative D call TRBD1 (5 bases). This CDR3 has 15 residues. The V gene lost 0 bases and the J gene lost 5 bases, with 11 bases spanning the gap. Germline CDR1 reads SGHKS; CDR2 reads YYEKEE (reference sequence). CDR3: CASSLAPGKTGELFF. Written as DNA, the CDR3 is TGTGCCAGCAGCTTGGCCCCAGGGAAGACCGGGGAGCTGTTTTTT.

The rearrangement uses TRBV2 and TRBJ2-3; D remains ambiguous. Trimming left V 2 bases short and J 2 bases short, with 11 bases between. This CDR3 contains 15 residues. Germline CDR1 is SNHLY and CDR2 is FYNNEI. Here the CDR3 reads CASSETRRLTDTQYF. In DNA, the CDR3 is TGTGCCAGCAGTGAAACTCGACGACTCACAGATACGCAGTATTTT. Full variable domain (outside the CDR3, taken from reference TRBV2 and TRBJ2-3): EPEVTQTPSHQVTQMGQEVILRCVPISNHLYFYWYRQILGQKVEFLVSFYNNEISEKSEIFDDQFSVERPDGSNFTLKIRSTKLEDSAMYFCASSETRRLTDTQYFGPGTRLTVL.

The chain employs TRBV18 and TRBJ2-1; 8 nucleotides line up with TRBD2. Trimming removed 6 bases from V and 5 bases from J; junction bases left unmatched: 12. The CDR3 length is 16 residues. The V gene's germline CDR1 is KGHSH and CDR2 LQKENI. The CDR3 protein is CASSPLPGGGDNEQFF. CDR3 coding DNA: TGTGCCAGCTCTCCTCTTCCGGGAGGGGGAGACAATGAGCAGTTCTTC.

In DNA form, the CDR3 reads TGTGCCAGCAGTTTATGGGGAGGGAGGGGGACTGAAGCTTTCTTT. It yields the protein CASSLWGGRGTEAFF. The chain employs TRBV28 and TRBJ1-1; maybe TRBD1 (6 bases). Trimming pared 0 bases from V and 5 bases from J, leaving 13 bases between. Germline V CDR1 and CDR2: MDHEN, SYDVKM. The CDR3 has 15 amino acids.

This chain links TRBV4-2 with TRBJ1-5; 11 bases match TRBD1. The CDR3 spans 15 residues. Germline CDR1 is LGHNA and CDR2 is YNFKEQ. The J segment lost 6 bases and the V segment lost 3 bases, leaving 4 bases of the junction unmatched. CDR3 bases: TGTGCCAGCAGCCAGGGGGACAGGGGGGCTCAGCCCCAGCATTTT. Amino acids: CASSQGDRGAQPQHF.

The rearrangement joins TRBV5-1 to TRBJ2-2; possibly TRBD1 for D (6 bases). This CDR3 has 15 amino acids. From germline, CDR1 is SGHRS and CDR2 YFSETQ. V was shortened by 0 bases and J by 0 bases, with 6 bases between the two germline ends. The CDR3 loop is CASSLGTANTGELFF. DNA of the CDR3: TGCGCCAGCAGCTTGGGGACAGCGAACACCGGGGAGCTGTTTTTT.

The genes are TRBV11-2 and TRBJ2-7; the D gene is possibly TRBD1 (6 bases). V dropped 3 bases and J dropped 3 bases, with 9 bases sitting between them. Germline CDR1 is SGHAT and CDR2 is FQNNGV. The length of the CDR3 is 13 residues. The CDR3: CASSFRQDYEQYF. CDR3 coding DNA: TGTGCCAGCAGCTTCAGACAGGACTACGAGCAGTACTTC. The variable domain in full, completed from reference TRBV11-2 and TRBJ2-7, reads EAGVAQSPRYKIIEKRQSVAFWCNPISGHATLYWYQQILGQGPKLLIQFQNNGVVDDSQLPKDRFSAERLKGVDSTLKIQPAKLEDSAVYLCASSFRQDYEQYFGPGTRLTVT.

In nucleotides, the CDR3 is TGTGCCAGCAGCCCTATGACTAGCGGGGGGGCCCTGGTCAATGAGCAGTTCTTC. Protein product: CASSPMTSGGALVNEQFF. The rearrangement uses TRBV5-4 and TRBJ2-1; TRBD2 matches 14 bases. Trimming cost V 4 bases and J 6 bases; bases outside gene matches: 12. The CDR3 covers 18 residues. Germline CDR1 and CDR2: SGHNT and YYREEE (reference sequence).

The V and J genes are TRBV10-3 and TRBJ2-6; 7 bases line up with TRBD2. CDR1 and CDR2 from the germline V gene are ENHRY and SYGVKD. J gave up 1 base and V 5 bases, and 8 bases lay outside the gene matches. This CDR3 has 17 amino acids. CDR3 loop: CAISRGEGSSGANVLTF. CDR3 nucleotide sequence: TGTGCCATCAGTCGGGGGGAGGGATCTTCTGGGGCCAACGTCCTGACTTTC.

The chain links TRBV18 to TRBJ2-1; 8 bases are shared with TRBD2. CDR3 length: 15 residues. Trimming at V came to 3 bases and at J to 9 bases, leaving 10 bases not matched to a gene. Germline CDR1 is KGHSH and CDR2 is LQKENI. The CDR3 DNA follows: TGTGCCAGCTCACCCGTCGGGCGGGAGGACGCTGAGCAGTTCTTC. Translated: CASSPVGREDAEQFF. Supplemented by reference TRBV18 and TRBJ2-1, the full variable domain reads NAGVMQNPRHLVRRRGQEARLRCSPMKGHSHVYWYRQLPEEGLKFMVYLQKENIIDESGMPKERFSAEFPKEGPSILRIQQVVRGDSAAYFCASSPVGREDAEQFFGPGTRLTVL.

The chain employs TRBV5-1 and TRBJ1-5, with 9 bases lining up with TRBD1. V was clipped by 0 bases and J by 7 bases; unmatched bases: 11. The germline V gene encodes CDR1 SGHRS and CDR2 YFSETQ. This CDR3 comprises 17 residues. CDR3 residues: CASSLGLGTGNEQPQHF. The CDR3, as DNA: TGCGCCAGCAGCTTGGGCTTAGGGACAGGGAATGAACAGCCCCAGCATTTT.

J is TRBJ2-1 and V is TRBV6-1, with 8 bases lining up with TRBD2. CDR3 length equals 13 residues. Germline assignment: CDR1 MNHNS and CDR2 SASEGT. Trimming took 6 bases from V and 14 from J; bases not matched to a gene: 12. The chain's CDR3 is CASREWTGTSKFF. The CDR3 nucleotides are TGTGCCAGCAGAGAATGGACCGGGACTAGTAAGTTCTTC.

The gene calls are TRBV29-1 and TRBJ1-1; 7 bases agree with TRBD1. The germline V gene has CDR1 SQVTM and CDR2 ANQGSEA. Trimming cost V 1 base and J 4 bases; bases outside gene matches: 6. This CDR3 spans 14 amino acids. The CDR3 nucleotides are TGCAGCGTTGAAGCAGGGGGACGCAGCACTGAAGCTTTCTTT. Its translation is CSVEAGGRSTEAFF.

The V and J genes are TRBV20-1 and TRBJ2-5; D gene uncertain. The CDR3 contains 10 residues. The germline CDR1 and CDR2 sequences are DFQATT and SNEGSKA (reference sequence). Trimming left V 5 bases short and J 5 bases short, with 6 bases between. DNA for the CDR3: TGCAGTGCTCCTCGGGAGACCCAGTACTTC. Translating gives CSAPRETQYF.

The CDR3 nucleotides are TGTGCCAGCAGTGAGTGGACAGGGGAGAATGAAAAACTGTTTTTT. It encodes CASSEWTGENEKLFF. This sequence joins TRBV6-1 and TRBJ1-4; 9 nucleotides line up with TRBD1. Germline trimming cut 3 bases from V and 5 bases from J; bases unmatched to any gene: 4. Germline CDR1 and CDR2: MNHNS and SASEGT. This CDR3 is 15 amino acids long.

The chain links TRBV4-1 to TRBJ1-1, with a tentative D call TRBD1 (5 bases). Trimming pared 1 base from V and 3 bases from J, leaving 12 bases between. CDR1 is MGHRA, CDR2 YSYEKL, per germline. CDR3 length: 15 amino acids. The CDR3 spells CASSQAERGDTEAFF. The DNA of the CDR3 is TGCGCCAGCAGCCAAGCGGAAAGGGGTGACACTGAAGCTTTCTTT.

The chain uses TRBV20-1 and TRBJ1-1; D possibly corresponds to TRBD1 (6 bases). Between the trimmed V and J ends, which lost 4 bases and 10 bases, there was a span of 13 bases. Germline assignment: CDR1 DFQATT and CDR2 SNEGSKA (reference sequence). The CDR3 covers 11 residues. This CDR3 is CSANSGGRAFF. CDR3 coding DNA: TGCAGTGCTAACTCGGGGGGCCGAGCTTTCTTT.

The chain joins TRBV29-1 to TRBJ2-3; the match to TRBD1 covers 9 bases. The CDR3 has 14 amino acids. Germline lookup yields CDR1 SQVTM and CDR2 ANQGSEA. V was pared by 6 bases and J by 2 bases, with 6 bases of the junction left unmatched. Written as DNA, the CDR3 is TGCAGCGTATCAACAGGGGGCGCCACAGATACGCAGTATTTT. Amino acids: CSVSTGGATDTQYF.

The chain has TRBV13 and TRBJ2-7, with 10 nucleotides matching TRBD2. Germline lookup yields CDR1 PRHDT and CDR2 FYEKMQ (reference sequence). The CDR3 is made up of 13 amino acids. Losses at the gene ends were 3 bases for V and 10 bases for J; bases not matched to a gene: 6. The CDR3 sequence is CASSFGLAEQQYF. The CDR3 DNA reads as TGTGCCAGCAGCTTTGGACTAGCGGAACAACAGTACTTC.

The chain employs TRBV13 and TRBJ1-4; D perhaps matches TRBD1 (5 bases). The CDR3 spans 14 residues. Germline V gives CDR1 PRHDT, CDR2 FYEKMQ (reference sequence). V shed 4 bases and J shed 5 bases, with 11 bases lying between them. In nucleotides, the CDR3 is TGTGCCAGCAGCTCCCGCGGGGGGAATGAAAAACTGTTTTTT. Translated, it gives CASSSRGGNEKLFF.

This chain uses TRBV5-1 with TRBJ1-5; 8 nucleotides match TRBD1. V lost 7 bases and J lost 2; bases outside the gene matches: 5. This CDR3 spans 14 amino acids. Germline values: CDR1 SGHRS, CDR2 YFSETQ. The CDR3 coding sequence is TGCGCCAGCTCACAGGGGGGGGGCAATCAGCCCCAGCATTTT. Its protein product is CASSQGGGNQPQHF. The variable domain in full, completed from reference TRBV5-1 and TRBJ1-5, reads KAGVTQTPRYLIKTRGQQVTLSCSPISGHRSVSWYQQTPGQGLQFLFEYFSETQRNKGNFPGRFSGRQFSNSRSEMNVSTLELGDSALYLCASSQGGGNQPQHFGDGTRLSIL.

DNA for the CDR3: TGTGCCAGCAGTCTAGCGGGGGGCAACAATGAGCAGTTCTTC. Translation gives CASSLAGGNNEQFF. J is TRBJ2-1 and V is TRBV6-5, with TRBD2 matching over 11 bases. The CDR3 spans 14 residues. CDR1 is MNHEY, CDR2 SVGAGI, per germline. Unmatched junction bases numbered 2, after V lost 5 bases and J lost 5 bases.